A selection of T cell receptor beta chains follows, all from one sample in a study of blood T cells in healthy people across ages. TCRdb fed the 5' RACE reads into MiXCR, producing one record per CDR3 protein. This sample yields just over 800,000 distinct CDR3 sequences, of which 55% to 65% are seen a single time; 25% to 30% belongs to the top ten. The sample comprised blood. The source is a man under 40 in good health. Each CDR3 is given with its conserved first and last residue. The D gene is left open where the match is weak. A clone size is listed for some rows: how often the clone was seen (once, few, many), or a class if it is expanded.

abundance	d_gene	j_gene	v_gene	CDR3nt	CDR3aa
-	-	TRBJ2-3	TRBV2	TGTGCCAGCCGCCAAGTAAATTCTAGCACAGATACGCAGTATTTT	CASRQVNSSTDTQYF
-	-	TRBJ2-3	TRBV30	TGTGCCTGGAGTGTGGGAGCGCATAGCACAGATACGCAGTATTTT	CAWSVGAHSTDTQYF
-	-	TRBJ1-5	TRBV5-6	TGTGCCAGCAGCTTGTCTTTCGGACAGATCAATCAGCCCCAGCATTTT	CASSLSFGQINQPQHF
few	-	TRBJ1-2	TRBV10-3	TGTGCCATCACCGCGGACCCTAGGGGTAGGGATGGCTACACCTTC	CAITADPRGRDGYTF
-	-	TRBJ1-4	TRBV7-9	TGTGCCAGCAGCTTAGTAGGGGCTCGTGGGGAAAAACTGTTTTTT	CASSLVGARGEKLFF
-	-	TRBJ2-1	TRBV12-1	TGTGCCAGCGACAAGGCTAGCGGGAGCCCTTGGTCCTACAATGAGCAGTTCTTC	CASDKASGSPWSYNEQFF
-	TRBD2	TRBJ2-1	TRBV12-3/TRBV12-4	TGTGCCAGCAGTCTCTTTCTAGCGGAGGGATGGAACAATGAGCAGTTCTTC	CASSLFLAEGWNNEQFF
-	-	TRBJ2-3	TRBV7-7	TGTGCCAGCAGCACCACGGAGATAGATACGCAGTATTTT	CASSTTEIDTQYF
-	TRBD1	TRBJ1-5	TRBV20-1	TGCAGTGCCCCACAGGGGGGCAATCAGCCCCAGCATTTT	CSAPQGGNQPQHF
-	TRBD2	TRBJ2-7	TRBV5-1	TGCGCCAGCAGCGGGGCCGCTAGCGGGCTCAGCTCCTACGAGCAGTACTTC	CASSGAASGLSSYEQYF
-	TRBD1	TRBJ2-3	TRBV20-1	TGCAGTTCAAAACGACAGGGACCCACAGATACGCAGTATTTT	CSSKRQGPTDTQYF
-	TRBD2	TRBJ2-1	TRBV7-6	TGTGCCAGCAGCCCGTTCGGGGGGGACTCCTACAATGAGCAGTTCTTC	CASSPFGGDSYNEQFF
-	TRBD2	TRBJ2-7	TRBV7-2	TGTGCCAGCAGCACCGTGGTGGGACTAGCGGGGGCCTACTACGAGCAGTACTTC	CASSTVVGLAGAYYEQYF
once	TRBD1	TRBJ1-2	TRBV3-1	TGTGCCAGCAGCCAAGATTGGTCAGGGGGTTATGGCTACACCTTC	CASSQDWSGGYGYTF
once	TRBD1	TRBJ2-1	TRBV7-8	TGTGCCAGCAGCGTAACAGGGGACCATGAGCAGTTCTTC	CASSVTGDHEQFF
once	-	TRBJ1-2	TRBV12-3/TRBV12-4	TGTGCCAGCGGGTCGCGGGGTCGATCCTATGGCTACACCTTC	CASGSRGRSYGYTF
many	-	TRBJ2-1	TRBV7-2	TGTGCCAGCAGCTTAGGAGCGCAGGCGAATGAGCAGTTCTTC	CASSLGAQANEQFF
-	-	TRBJ2-3	TRBV12-3/TRBV12-4	TGTGCCAGCACCCCTGGGGTGGGGACCAGCACAGATACGCAGTATTTT	CASTPGVGTSTDTQYF